Following are 24 T cell receptor beta chains from one sample sequenced in a study of identical twins. TCRdb fed the 5' RACE reads into MiXCR, producing one record per CDR3 protein. The table lists about 260,000 distinct CDR3 sequences, around 6.6% of them singletons, with roughly 3.6% in the top ten. The data also belong to a second study, concerning yellow fever vaccine responses in identical twins.

The specimen was memory (CD45RO+) T cells sorted from blood. The source of these receptors is a woman aged 18-29 years in good health.

This clonotype showed up many times. The chain couples TRBV9 to TRBJ2-3, with D uncertain. The CDR3 consists of 16 residues. V was shortened by 0 bases and J by 1 base, with 12 bases between the two germline ends. Germline V gene lookup returns CDR1 SGDLS and CDR2 YYNGEE. The CDR3 protein is CASSVGAVVGTDTQYF. The CDR3 DNA follows: TGTGCCAGCAGCGTAGGGGCGGTGGTAGGCACAGATACGCAGTATTTT.

The chain has TRBV4-2 and TRBJ2-2; D gene uncertain. Trimming cost V 4 bases and J 6 bases, with 9 bases left between them. CDR1 is LGHNA and CDR2 is YNFKEQ in the germline V gene. The CDR3 consists of 13 residues. The CDR3 DNA is TGTGCCAGCAGCCGACCTGTTTCCGGGGAGCTGTTTTTT. Translating it yields CASSRPVSGELFF.

This clonotype has a handful of counts. The rearrangement uses TRBV27 and TRBJ2-7; a weak D match, TRBD2 (5 bases). V lost 10 bases, J lost 0 bases, and 19 bases lay in between. Looked up from germline, CDR1 is MNHEY and CDR2 is SMNVEV (reference sequence). CDR3 length: 15 residues. This chain's CDR3 is CANNNGPEGSYEQYV. The CDR3 nucleotides read TGTGCCAATAACAACGGACCTGAGGGCTCCTACGAGCAGTACGTC.

This clonotype was seen ten or more times. The chain couples TRBV7-2 to TRBJ2-7; D is unresolved. The germline CDR1 and CDR2 sequences are SGHTA and FQGNSA. Trimming shortened V by 1 base and J by 1 base, and 11 bases separated the two germline ends. The CDR3 runs 15 residues. The CDR3 sequence: CASSLDGRMSYEQYV. The CDR3 DNA reads as TGTGCCAGCAGCTTAGACGGACGGATGTCCTACGAGCAGTACGTC.

V and J are TRBV28 and TRBJ1-5; 8 bases align to TRBD1. V was clipped by 6 bases and J by 1 base; unmatched bases: 5. Germline CDR1 and CDR2: MDHEN and SYDVKM. The CDR3 contains 15 residues. The CDR3 is CASRLQGASNQPQHF. As DNA, the CDR3 is TGTGCCAGCAGACTCCAGGGGGCGAGCAATCAGCCCCAGCATTTT. The variable domain in full, completed from reference TRBV28 and TRBJ1-5, reads DVKVTQSSRYLVKRTGEKVFLECVQDMDHENMFWYRQDPGLGLRLIYFSYDVKMKEKGDIPEGYSVSREKKERFSLILESASTNQTSMYLCASRLQGASNQPQHFGDGTRLSIL.

In its sample, this clonotype was seen a few times. CDR3 sequence (DNA): TGTGCCAGCGTGCCTCCGGGACTAGCGGAACAAGAAGACGAGCAGTACTTC. Protein product: CASVPPGLAEQEDEQYF. The V and J genes are TRBV2 and TRBJ2-7; 11 bases align to TRBD2. The junction had 17 bases not matched to a gene; V was cut back by 8 bases and J by 5 bases. This CDR3 spans 17 amino acids. Per germline, CDR1 SNHLY and CDR2 FYNNEI.

This clonotype was found many times. This chain links TRBV14 with TRBJ1-3, with D uncertain. The CDR3 spans 16 residues. CDR1 and CDR2 (germline): SGHDN, FVKESK. V lost 1 base to trimming and J lost 0 bases, with 10 bases between them. The CDR3 DNA reads as TGTGCCAGCAGCCAAGTAGGGAAGAGCTCTGGAAACACCATATATTTT. Translation: CASSQVGKSSGNTIYF. Full variable domain (rest looked up from reference TRBV14 and TRBJ1-3): EAGVTQFPSHSVIEKGQTVTLRCDPISGHDNLYWYRRVMGKEIKFLLHFVKESKQDESGMPNNRFLAERTGGTYSTLKVQPAELEDSGVYFCASSQVGKSSGNTIYFGEGSWLTVV.

The chain employs TRBV19 and TRBJ1-5; 10 bases match TRBD1. This CDR3 is 16 amino acids long. Unmatched junction bases numbered 11, after V lost 6 bases and J lost 6 bases. The germline gives CDR1 LNHDA, CDR2 SQIVND (reference sequence). The chain's CDR3 is CASRSAPGQGGQPQHF. The CDR3 DNA sequence: TGTGCCAGTAGGTCGGCTCCCGGACAGGGGGGTCAGCCCCAGCATTTT.

This clonotype was found many times. The CDR3 reads CATSDARLRDRSNEQFF. In DNA, the CDR3 is TGTGCCACCAGTGATGCTAGACTCCGGGACAGGTCCAATGAGCAGTTCTTC. J is TRBJ2-1 and V is TRBV24-1; TRBD1 agrees at 8 bases. Germline CDR1 reads KGHDR; CDR2 reads SFDVKD. The junction had 12 bases not matched to a gene; V was cut back by 3 bases and J by 6 bases. The CDR3 has 17 residues.

V usage is TRBV12-5 and J usage is TRBJ2-5, with 8 bases that match TRBD2. V lost 0 bases, J lost 4 bases, and 7 bases stayed unmatched. There are 16 residues in the CDR3. Germline CDR1 LGHNT, CDR2 FRNRAP. The CDR3 loop is CASGLVIPGRGETQYF. The DNA of the CDR3 is TGTGCTAGTGGTTTGGTAATCCCCGGGAGGGGAGAGACCCAGTACTTC.

This clonotype was seen only a few times. J is TRBJ2-7 and V is TRBV12-3 or TRBV12-4; 8 nucleotides align to TRBD1. The CDR3 length is 14 residues. With 5 bases clipped from V and 6 bases from J, the junction kept 9 bases outside the gene matches. The chain's CDR3 is CASSTGQVVREQYF. Written as DNA, the CDR3 is TGTGCCAGCAGTACGGGACAGGTTGTTCGCGAGCAGTACTTC.

This clonotype was seen many times. This chain links TRBV14 with TRBJ2-3; tentative D call: TRBD2 (6 bases). V shed 4 bases and J shed 1 base, with 15 bases lying between them. The CDR3 sequence is 16 residues long. The V gene's germline CDR1 is SGHDN and CDR2 FVKESK. The CDR3 DNA sequence: TGTGCCAGCAGCCCATGGAGGCCGGGAGGCACAGATACGCAGTATTTT. Its translation: CASSPWRPGGTDTQYF.

In this sample, this clonotype turned up a few times. V usage is TRBV20-1 and J usage is TRBJ2-3, with 7 bases that match TRBD2. Trimming took 6 bases from V and 3 from J; bases not matched to a gene: 6. Germline loops: CDR1 DFQATT, CDR2 SNEGSKA (reference sequence). CDR3 length equals 13 residues. CDR3 residues: CSADWGGTDTQYF. CDR3 nucleotide sequence: TGCAGTGCCGACTGGGGGGGTACAGATACGCAGTATTTT.

The V gene is TRBV5-5, the J gene TRBJ2-2, with D perhaps matching TRBD1 (6 bases). This CDR3 has 15 amino acids. V was shortened by 0 bases and J by 7 bases, with 13 bases between the two germline ends. From germline, CDR1 is SGHKS and CDR2 YYEKEE (reference sequence). The CDR3 bases are TGTGCCAGCAGCTTGGGCCAGGGGCAGGTCGGGGAGCTGTTTTTT. This codes for CASSLGQGQVGELFF.

This chain connects TRBV28 to TRBJ1-2; D might be TRBD1 (5 bases). This CDR3 has 10 residues. V lost 11 bases, J lost 8 bases, and 12 bases lay in between. Germline V CDR1 and CDR2: MDHEN, SYDVKM. The CDR3 region is CAARGQGYTF. CDR3 DNA: TGTGCCGCTAGGGGCCAGGGCTACACCTTC.

The V and J genes are TRBV5-4 and TRBJ2-1; 8 positions agree with TRBD2. Trimming cost V 0 bases and J 13 bases; bases outside gene matches: 6. The CDR3 totals 13 residues. Germline CDR1 is SGHNT and CDR2 is YYREEE (reference sequence). The CDR3 bases are TGTGCCAGCAGCTTGGCCGGGGGGGATCTTCAGTTCTTC. This sequence encodes CASSLAGGDLQFF.

Many counts were recorded for this clonotype. The chain uses TRBV12-3 or TRBV12-4 and TRBJ2-7, with 8 bases identical to TRBD2. The CDR3 contains 16 residues. V lost 1 base and J lost 2; bases outside the gene matches: 7. The CDR3 loop is CASSLEASGGTYEQYV. Here the CDR3 DNA reads TGTGCCAGCAGTTTAGAGGCGAGCGGGGGAACCTACGAGCAGTACGTC.

Ten or more counts support this clonotype. This chain joins TRBV5-1 and TRBJ2-2; 15 bases match TRBD2. CDR3 size: 16 residues. The germline gives CDR1 SGHRS, CDR2 YFSETQ. The ends lost 5 bases at V and 5 bases at J; junction bases unmatched: 4. Here the CDR3 reads CASRTGTSGRTGELFF. CDR3 sequence (DNA): TGCGCCAGCAGAACCGGGACTAGCGGGAGGACCGGGGAGCTGTTTTTT.

Many counts were recorded for this clonotype. The chain recombines TRBV4-1 with TRBJ2-1; TRBD2 matches 10 bases. The CDR3 has 15 residues. The J segment lost 3 bases and the V segment lost 4 bases, leaving 3 bases of the junction unmatched. CDR1 and CDR2 from the germline V gene are MGHRA and YSYEKL. The CDR3 DNA is TGCGCCAGCAGCCTAGAGCGGGGGGGCTACAATGAGCAGTTCTTC. Translating it yields CASSLERGGYNEQFF.

J is TRBJ2-7 and V is TRBV2; D unclear. CDR3 length: 12 residues. The germline CDR1 and CDR2 sequences are SNHLY and FYNNEI. V lost 3 bases and J lost 3, with 6 bases in between. The CDR3 spells CASSDRRYEQYV. The CDR3 region has the DNA TGTGCCAGCAGTGACCGGCGCTACGAGCAGTACGTC.

The chain recombines TRBV29-1 with TRBJ2-6; 7 nucleotides line up with TRBD1. CDR1 and CDR2 (germline): SQVTM, ANQGSEA. This CDR3 is built from 15 residues. The J segment lost 0 bases and the V segment lost 1 base, leaving 0 bases of the junction unmatched. The CDR3 reads CSVEGTGSGANVLTF. CDR3 nucleotides: TGCAGCGTTGAAGGGACAGGCTCTGGGGCCAACGTCCTGACTTTC.

The table lists this clonotype with a few counts. The chain carries TRBV24-1 and TRBJ2-1; the match to TRBD2 covers 10 bases. Losses at the gene ends were 5 bases for V and 5 bases for J; bases not matched to a gene: 8. CDR1 is KGHDR and CDR2 is SFDVKD in the germline V gene. The CDR3 has 16 residues. Written as DNA, the CDR3 is TGTGCCACCAGTGGATCCCTAGCGGGAGAAGACAATGAGCAGTTCTTC. This encodes CATSGSLAGEDNEQFF.

This clonotype has ten or more counts. As DNA, the CDR3 is TGTGCCAGCAGTGCATACAGGAATGACTATAATTCACCCCTCCACTTT. Residues: CASSAYRNDYNSPLHF. The chain has TRBV6-1 and TRBJ1-6, with D possibly TRBD1 on 5 matching bases. This CDR3 has 16 residues. Deletions cut 4 bases from V and 3 bases from J, with 13 bases between. Germline V gene lookup returns CDR1 MNHNS and CDR2 SASEGT.

This clonotype was counted ten times or more. This chain links TRBV5-4 with TRBJ2-2; 8 bases agree with TRBD2. From germline, CDR1 is SGHNT and CDR2 YYREEE (reference sequence). This CDR3 contains 19 residues. The J segment lost 5 bases and the V segment lost 2 bases, leaving 17 bases of the junction unmatched. The DNA for the CDR3 is TGTGCCAGCAGCTTTATTAGCGGCGGAGCGGGAGTACGAACCGGGGAGCTGTTTTTT. Translation: CASSFISGGAGVRTGELFF.